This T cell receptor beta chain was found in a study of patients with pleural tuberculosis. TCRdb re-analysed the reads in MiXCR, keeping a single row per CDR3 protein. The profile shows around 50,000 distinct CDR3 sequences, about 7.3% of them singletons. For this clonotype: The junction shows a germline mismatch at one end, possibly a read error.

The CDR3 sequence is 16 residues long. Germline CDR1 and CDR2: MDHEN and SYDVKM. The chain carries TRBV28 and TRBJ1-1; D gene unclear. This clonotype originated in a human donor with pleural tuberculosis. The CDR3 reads CASSFDWRRLSTEALF. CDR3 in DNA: TGTGCCAGCAGTTTCGATTGGAGAAGGTTGAGCACTGAAGCTCTCTTT.